The clone carrying this T cell receptor (beta chain) came up a few times. This record comes from a study of shared T cell receptors in the human thymus. The repertoire was sequenced with immunoSEQ multiplex PCR; TCRdb's copy has only in-frame clones and lacks some. There are about 400,000 clones in the sample; approximately 95% occur only once, and 0.02% lies in the top ten. With 4 bases clipped from V and 1 base from J, the junction kept 7 bases outside the gene matches. Per germline, CDR1 MNHNY and CDR2 SVGAGI (reference sequence). The CDR3 consists of 16 residues. The sequence derives from a human donor. Sequencing used thymocytes. This chain uses TRBV6-6 with TRBJ2-3; 8 nucleotides agree with TRBD1. The CDR3 DNA reads as TGTGCCAGCAGTTGGGTCCCGGACAGGGGCACAGATACGCAGTATTTT. This encodes CASSWVPDRGTDTQYF.